A single T cell receptor (beta chain) is shown here with its context. Other DNA variants within this sample encode the same CDR3. These data originate in a study of cytomegalovirus exposure and HLA in healthy donors. Study context: Earlier findings included nearly 120 million unique TCR beta sequences obtained from around 180 million T cells. In an early release, HLA-typed donors contributed about 80 million unique TCR sequences.

Amplification used 60 Vbeta primers and 13 Jbeta primers. Assay used: immunoSEQ multiplex PCR; TCRdb lists only in-frame clones, some missing. Here the sample spans about 150,000 clones, approximately 80% being singletons. Sequenced material: PBMCs. This sequence originates from a woman between 18 and 29 years old in good health and CMV-seronegative.

The CDR3 loop is CASSVSGGNQPQHF. CDR3 nucleotides: TGTGCCAGCAGCGTCTCAGGGGGCAATCAGCCCCAGCATTTT. The J gene is TRBJ1-5, the V gene TRBV9, with a tentative D call TRBD1 (6 bases). Trimming shortened V by 2 bases and J by 2 bases, and 8 bases separated the two germline ends. The germline V gene has CDR1 SGDLS and CDR2 YYNGEE. CDR3 length equals 14 residues.